Listed here are 18 T cell receptor beta chains from one sample, sequenced in a study of cytomegalovirus exposure and HLA in healthy donors. 60 Vbeta and 13 Jbeta primers were used in PCR. Produced via immunoSEQ multiplex PCR; TCRdb's table is partial and in-frame only. This sample has 150,000 to 200,000 clones, with around 80% found just once. The sequenced sample consisted of PBMCs. The receptors shown here come from a middle-aged man in good health and CMV-seronegative.

This sequence joins TRBV9 and TRBJ2-3, with D unresolved. Trimming stripped 4 bases from V and 6 bases from J, with 12 bases between. This CDR3 has 13 amino acids. Germline assignment: CDR1 SGDLS and CDR2 YYNGEE. The CDR3 protein is CASSQILPDTQYF. The CDR3 nucleotides read TGTGCCAGCAGCCAAATCCTACCGGATACGCAGTATTTT.

This chain connects TRBV6-6 to TRBJ2-1; TRBD1 matches at 8 bases. The CDR3 has 15 residues. CDR1 is MNHNY, CDR2 SVGAGI, per germline (reference sequence). J was trimmed by 9 bases and V by 0 bases; bases with no gene match: 7. DNA of the CDR3: TGTGCCAGCAGTTACTCGAATGCAGGGGGCGTTGAGCAGTTCTTC. Encoded protein: CASSYSNAGGVEQFF.

The chain couples TRBV5-1 to TRBJ2-2; TRBD2 matches 8 bases. This CDR3 region has 16 residues. V dropped 7 bases and J dropped 0; count of bases not matched to a gene: 8. Germline loops: CDR1 SGHRS, CDR2 YFSETQ. CDR3: CASRRASGPNTGELFF. The CDR3 region has the DNA TGCGCCAGCCGCAGGGCTAGCGGGCCGAACACCGGGGAGCTGTTTTTT.

This chain connects TRBV19 to TRBJ1-2; possible D gene TRBD1, 5 bases. V shed 2 bases and J shed 5 bases, with 9 bases lying between them. This CDR3 comprises 13 residues. Germline V gene data show CDR1 as LNHDA and CDR2 as SQIVND (reference sequence). The CDR3 sequence is CASSIQGLYGYTF. DNA of the CDR3: TGTGCCAGTAGTATACAGGGCCTATATGGCTACACCTTC.

The chain joins TRBV10-1 to TRBJ2-3, with a weak D call TRBD2 (5 bases). The length of the CDR3 is 14 residues. Germline values: CDR1 WNHNN, CDR2 SYGVQD (reference sequence). The V end was cut by 4 bases, the J end by 2 bases, with 10 bases between. The CDR3 here is CASSGTGNTDTQYF. CDR3 nucleotide sequence: TGCGCCAGCAGTGGGACGGGAAACACAGATACGCAGTATTTT.

This clone has only one observation. The rearrangement joins TRBV6-5 to TRBJ1-1; perhaps TRBD1 as D (5 bases). This CDR3 region has 14 residues. Looked up from germline, CDR1 is MNHEY and CDR2 is SVGAGI. The ends were cut back, 7 bases at V and 4 bases at J, with 16 bases in the middle. CDR3 protein: CASTRGAAGTEAFF. CDR3 nucleotides: TGTGCCAGCACCCGCGGGGCGGCAGGCACTGAAGCTTTCTTT.

The chain combines TRBV6-5 with TRBJ2-7; no clear D gene. Germline V gene data show CDR1 as MNHEY and CDR2 as SVGAGI. This CDR3 contains 14 residues. V was cut by 4 bases and J by 4 bases, with 14 bases left in between. The CDR3, as DNA: TGTGCCAGCAGTTCCCCGATGAAGCCATACGAGCAGTACTTC. This translates into CASSSPMKPYEQYF.

The V call is TRBV5-4, the J call TRBJ1-2; the D gene is possibly TRBD1 (5 bases). The germline V gene has CDR1 SGHNT and CDR2 YYREEE (reference sequence). Trimming cost V 0 bases and J 4 bases, with 10 bases left between them. CDR3 length: 14 amino acids. CDR3 nucleotide sequence: TGTGCCAGCAGCTTGGAAGGGACTTCCTATGGCTACACCTTC. Translated, it gives CASSLEGTSYGYTF.

In its sample, this clone was seen a few times. The V call is TRBV12-2, the J call TRBJ2-7; whether TRBD1, the table's D call, matches the DNA was not checked. TRBV12-2 is a documented pseudogene. This CDR3 has 16 amino acids. The CDR3: CASRLARMDSSYEQYF. DNA for the CDR3: TGTGCAAGTCGCTTAGCCCGGATGGACAGTTCCTACGAGCAGTACTTC.

The CDR3 sequence is CSVEVTATSTDTQYF. CDR3 nucleotides: TGCAGCGTTGAAGTTACAGCTACAAGCACAGATACGCAGTATTTT. The chain carries TRBV29-1 and TRBJ2-3; D call uncertain. The CDR3 has 15 amino acids. CDR1 and CDR2 from the germline V gene are SQVTM and ANQGSEA. V was shortened by 1 base and J by 0 bases, with 11 bases between the two germline ends.

The chain links TRBV9 to TRBJ2-3, with TRBD2 matching over 9 bases. The ends lost 4 bases at V and 2 bases at J; junction bases unmatched: 5. Germline values: CDR1 SGDLS, CDR2 YYNGEE. The CDR3 is 15 residues long. The CDR3 nucleotides read TGTGCCAGCAGCTTTAGCGGGAGTGACACAGATACGCAGTATTTT. Translation: CASSFSGSDTDTQYF. The entire variable domain, with the rest obtained from reference TRBV9 and TRBJ2-3, is as follows: DSGVTQTPKHLITATGQRVTLRCSPRSGDLSVYWYQQSLDQGLQFLIQYYNGEERAKGNILERFSAQQFPDLHSELNLSSLELGDSALYFCASSFSGSDTDTQYFGPGTRLTVL.

V usage is TRBV7-9 and J usage is TRBJ1-5, with a tentative D call TRBD1 (5 bases). The CDR3 loop spans 17 amino acids. CDR1 and CDR2 (germline): SEHNR, FQNEAQ (reference sequence). V was shortened by 4 bases and J by 7 bases, with 23 bases between the two germline ends. The CDR3 DNA is TGTGCCAGCAGCTCCCCCCGGGGGGGAGGATTAGAGCAGCCCCAGCATTTT. Protein product: CASSSPRGGGLEQPQHF.

V gene TRBV6-5 combines with J gene TRBJ2-1; TRBD2 agrees at 8 bases. Germline CDR1 and CDR2: MNHEY and SVGAGI. This CDR3 has 16 residues. V gave up 2 bases and J gave up 7 bases; unmatched junction bases: 10. The CDR3 sequence: CASSYGRRGAKNEQFF. CDR3 bases: TGTGCCAGCAGTTACGGTAGGCGGGGGGCCAAGAATGAGCAGTTCTTC.

The chain links TRBV30 to TRBJ2-5; weak D call: TRBD1 (5 bases). Germline V gene data show CDR1 as GTSNPN and CDR2 as SVGIG (reference sequence). This CDR3 comprises 17 residues. V was pared by 0 bases and J by 0 bases, with 17 bases between. The CDR3 DNA reads as TGTGCCTGGAGTGTAAGGGGCCGCATACTCAACCAAGAGACCCAGTACTTC. It codes for CAWSVRGRILNQETQYF.

The chain couples TRBV5-4 to TRBJ2-2; D might be TRBD1 (6 bases). Germline values: CDR1 SGHNT, CDR2 YYREEE (reference sequence). With 4 bases removed from V and 2 bases from J, the gap between germline ends came to 18 bases. The CDR3 has 17 residues. CDR3 sequence reads: CASSASSLGQNTGELFF. CDR3 sequence (DNA): TGTGCCAGCAGCGCCTCTAGCTTGGGACAAAACACCGGGGAGCTGTTTTTT.

This rearrangement joins TRBV11-2 to TRBJ2-5, with D possibly TRBD2 on 5 matching bases. The ends were cut back, 1 base at V and 5 bases at J, with 14 bases in the middle. CDR1 and CDR2 (germline): SGHAT, FQNNGV. The CDR3 totals 15 residues. The CDR3 sequence: CASSLGIGVRETQYF. As DNA, the CDR3 is TGTGCCAGCAGCTTAGGGATCGGGGTTCGTGAGACCCAGTACTTC. The complete variable domain, with remaining parts taken from reference TRBV11-2 and TRBJ2-5, reads EAGVAQSPRYKIIEKRQSVAFWCNPISGHATLYWYQQILGQGPKLLIQFQNNGVVDDSQLPKDRFSAERLKGVDSTLKIQPAKLEDSAVYLCASSLGIGVRETQYFGPGTRLLVL.

The sample holds a few counts of this clone. The V gene is TRBV7-8, the J gene TRBJ2-5; D call uncertain. The germline gives CDR1 SGHVS, CDR2 FQNEAQ. The CDR3 is 12 amino acids. Trimming pared 5 bases from V and 6 bases from J, leaving 10 bases between. Here the CDR3 reads CASSDTRQTQYF. CDR3 coding DNA: TGTGCCAGCAGCGACACCCGTCAGACCCAGTACTTC.

This chain connects TRBV29-1 to TRBJ2-5; TRBD2 aligns across 12 bases. The CDR3 runs to 14 residues. The germline CDR1 and CDR2 sequences are SQVTM and ANQGSEA. Trimming removed 6 bases from V and 0 bases from J; junction bases left unmatched: 2. CDR3 sequence reads: CSVGLAGNQETQYF. In nucleotides, the CDR3 is TGCAGCGTCGGACTAGCGGGAAACCAAGAGACCCAGTACTTC. The full variable domain, completed using reference TRBV29-1 and TRBJ2-5, is SAVISQKPSRDICQRGTSLTIQCQVDSQVTMMFWYRQQPGQSLTLIATANQGSEATYESGFVIDKFPISRPNLTFSTLTVSNMSPEDSSIYLCSVGLAGNQETQYFGPGTRLLVL.